Listed below are T cell receptor beta chains from one sample, sequenced in a study of beta chain features in type 1 diabetes. Libraries were prepared by immunoSEQ multiplex PCR; TCRdb keeps only in-frame clonotypes and omits some of them. The sample holds about 15,000 clones; roughly two fifths are singletons and the top ten take approximately 0.53%. Sequenced material: stem cell memory CD4+ T cells from blood. These receptors were taken from a middle-aged woman in good health. CDR3s include the opening cysteine and the closing phenylalanine or tryptophan. The D gene is left open where the match is weak. Not all rows give a size; the values are once, few, many and, for expanded clones, a class.

size,D,V,J,DNA,CDR3
.,TRBD2,TRBV11-2,TRBJ2-5,TGTGCCAGCAGCCCCCCCCATCTGGGCGGGGGGGCCGGAGAGACCCAGTACTTC,CASSPPHLGGGAGETQYF
.,.,TRBV5-6,TRBJ1-5,TGTGCCAGCAGCTTTTCGGGGTATAATCAGCCCCAGCATTTT,CASSFSGYNQPQHF
.,.,TRBV19,TRBJ1-6,TGTGCCAGTAGTATTCTACGGGGACAACCTAATTCACCCCTCCACTTT,CASSILRGQPNSPLHF
once,.,TRBV6-5,TRBJ2-7,TGTGCCACCCAGCTCCTAGCGAATTCGCCCTACGAGCAGTACTTC,CATQLLANSPYEQYF
.,.,TRBV7-2,TRBJ1-4,TGTGCCAGCAGCTCTAGACCAGGCGGGACTAATGAAAAACTGTTTTTT,CASSSRPGGTNEKLFF
.,.,TRBV21-1,TRBJ1-2,TGTGCCAGCAGCCCCCAGGGCTTAGGGGGCGACTTCGGTGGCTACACCTTC,CASSPQGLGGDFGGYTF
.,TRBD2,TRBV6-5,TRBJ2-5,TGTGCCAGCACCCTAAGCGGGGAGCAGTACTTC,CASTLSGEQYF
few,.,TRBV2,TRBJ1-2,TGTGCCAGCGACCGGGACAAGCTAACTAACTATGGCTACACCTTC,CASDRDKLTNYGYTF
.,TRBD1,TRBV2,TRBJ1-4,TGTGCCAGCAGCGCTGGCAGGGGGGCTGAAAAACTGTTTTTT,CASSAGRGAEKLFF
.,TRBD1,TRBV29-1,TRBJ2-5,TGCAGCGTTGAGAGGACAGGGCAGACCCAGTACTTC,CSVERTGQTQYF
.,.,TRBV11-3,TRBJ1-6,TGTGCCAGCAGCCCGGGAAATAATTCACCCCTCCACTTT,CASSPGNNSPLHF
.,TRBD1,TRBV5-4,TRBJ2-3,TGTGCCAGCAGCTTGAGGACAGGGGGTACAGATACGCAGTATTTT,CASSLRTGGTDTQYF
.,.,TRBV28,TRBJ1-2,TGTGCCAGCAGTCCAGCGGGACGGATCTATGGCTACACCTTC,CASSPAGRIYGYTF
.,TRBD1,TRBV5-1,TRBJ1-5,TGCGCCAGCAGCCCGGGGACAGGGGGTGATTCCCAGCATTTT,CASSPGTGGDSQHF
.,.,TRBV27,TRBJ2-2,TGTGCCAGCAGTTTCGAGCTTGGGGAGCTGTTTTTT,CASSFELGELFF
few,.,TRBV29-1,TRBJ1-2,TGCAGCGTTGACACATCTGGCTACACCTTC,CSVDTSGYTF
.,.,TRBV14,TRBJ2-3,TGTGCCAGCAGCCAAGATCTGGGCGGGAGCACAGATACGCAGTATTTT,CASSQDLGGSTDTQYF
.,.,TRBV6-1,TRBJ2-7,TGTGCCAGCAGTGACTTTCCCAGCTCCTACGAGCAGTACTTC,CASSDFPSSYEQYF
.,TRBD1,TRBV19,TRBJ2-7,TGTGCCAGTAGACAGACAGGGATTCGCTCCTACGAGCAGTACTTC,CASRQTGIRSYEQYF
.,.,TRBV5-4,TRBJ2-7,TGTGCCAGCAGCCTTCAGGGGCCCACCTACGAGCAGTACTTC,CASSLQGPTYEQYF
.,TRBD1,TRBV6-6,TRBJ1-2,TGTGCCAGCAGTTACAATCCCGGACAGGGCTATGGCTACACCTTC,CASSYNPGQGYGYTF
.,.,TRBV6-1,TRBJ1-5,TGTGCCAGCAGTGCAGGGGCAGGGGAGCGGTTGCCCCAGCATTTT,CASSAGAGERLPQHF
.,.,TRBV19,TRBJ1-2,TGTGCCAGTAGTATAATACTTCGGAGGGGTAATGGCTACACCTTC,CASSIILRRGNGYTF
.,.,TRBV10-2,TRBJ2-7,TGCGCCAGCGGCATATCAGGGGGGTACGAGCAGTACTTC,CASGISGGYEQYF
.,.,TRBV5-1,TRBJ1-5,TGCGCCAGCAGCTTGGCCGGGGACTTTTATCAGCCCCAGCATTTT,CASSLAGDFYQPQHF
.,TRBD2,TRBV5-6,TRBJ2-3,TGTGCCAGCAGGTCGACTAGCGGGGGGTACGGTACGCAGTATTTT,CASRSTSGGYGTQYF